Listed below are T cell receptor beta chains from one sample, sequenced in a study of T cells in Graves' hyperthyroidism and ophthalmopathy. Each CDR3 protein gets one entry after TCRdb re-called the multiplex PCR reads with MiXCR. The sample carries approximately 30,000 distinct CDR3 sequences, 52% recorded once. Sequencing input: blood. Every receptor here comes from a woman aged 35 to 49 with Graves' ophthalmopathy. The CDR3 runs from the conserved cysteine through the conserved F or W. Each record gives: V gene, CDR3 protein.

V gene: TRBV7-2; CDR3 protein: CASSFQGAGRETQHF
V gene: TRBV20-1; CDR3 protein: CSASPPGQGDYEQYF
V gene: TRBV20-1; CDR3 protein: CSARKGAYETQYF
V gene: TRBV6-1; CDR3 protein: CASRAGTGDGKLFF
V gene: TRBV5-5; CDR3 protein: CASTKGQYFESGAYEQYF
V gene: TRBV18; CDR3 protein: CASSPTDPTNEKLFF
V gene: TRBV5-5; CDR3 protein: CTSSFTTSTYKQYF
V gene: TRBV7-2; CDR3 protein: CASSSGGADYEQYF
V gene: TRBV20-1; CDR3 protein: CSAPDHGGADTQYF
V gene: TRBV28; CDR3 protein: CASSPGTRDEKLFF
V gene: TRBV4-1; CDR3 protein: CASSREGRRPGELFF
V gene: TRBV2; CDR3 protein: CASSETSGGQLF
V gene: TRBV29-1; CDR3 protein: CSLGETQYF
V gene: TRBV7-9; CDR3 protein: CASSLSGEETQYF
V gene: TRBV12-3/TRBV12-4; CDR3 protein: CASTSGLVVADTQYF
V gene: TRBV9; CDR3 protein: CASSVVSGGVTDTQYF
V gene: TRBV2; CDR3 protein: CASTARGITGELFF
V gene: TRBV28; CDR3 protein: CASSLGGRGRRNTGAFF
V gene: TRBV10-3; CDR3 protein: CAISEPRTGYGYTF